This T cell receptor beta chain originates from a study of blood T cells in healthy people across ages. A second PCR, run for about 6 to 11 cycles, used a sample-barcoded 5' primer plus a J-beta primer mix. TCRdb re-analysed the 5' RACE reads in MiXCR, keeping a single row per CDR3 protein. The sample holds 700,000 or so distinct CDR3 sequences, around two fifths seen once. Study-level findings and limits: Strong correlation linked observed beta diversity and percent naive T cells.

Notes on this clonotype: Its antigen is currently unknown. A junction boundary mismatches the germline segment, possibly from a read error.

Germline V gene data show CDR1 as MDHEN and CDR2 as SYDVKM. The CDR3 length is 15 residues. The chain links TRBV28 to TRBJ2-1, with 12 bases matching TRBD2. The sequencing input was blood. The receptor comes from a man older than 75 in good health. The chain's CDR3 is CASTWTSGVYNKQFF. In DNA form, the CDR3 reads TGTGCCAGCACCTGGACTAGCGGGGTCTACAATAAGCAGTTCTTC. Complete variable domain (other parts from reference TRBV28 and TRBJ2-1): DVKVTQSSRYLVKRTGEKVFLECVQDMDHENMFWYRQDPGLGLRLIYFSYDVKMKEKGDIPEGYSVSREKKERFSLILESASTNQTSMYLCASTWTSGVYNKQFFGPGTRLTVL.